The source of this T cell receptor beta chain is a study of T cells in narcolepsy. Study at large: Patients with NT1 or NT2 and healthy control donors were enrolled.

CDR3 size: 16 residues. Germline CDR1 GTSNPN, CDR2 SVGIG (reference sequence). Notes on this clone: A read error may account for a junction end that differs from germline.

Clones were read by immunoSEQ multiplex PCR, and TCRdb kept only the in-frame ones, dropping some. The data show around 39,000 clones, under 85% seen once. Input material: CD45RA- memory CD4+ T cells from PBMCs. The clonotype comes from a human donor with narcolepsy. The gene calls are TRBV30 and TRBJ2-1, with 15 bases that match TRBD2. The CDR3 sequence: CAWSAGLAGGYNEQVF. The CDR3 nucleotides are TGTGCCTGGAGTGCCGGACTAGCGGGGGGGTACAATGAGCAGGTCTTC.